This TCR beta chain derives from a study of Graves' ophthalmopathy and Graves' hyperthyroidism. Study background: Researchers obtained peripheral blood at initial diagnosis, before any treatment had begun.

Amplification from RNA transcripts yielded the TCR beta CDR3 regions. The library came from an HTBI-primed first-round RT-PCR and a second-round multiplex PCR. MiXCR, run by TCRdb on the multiplex PCR reads, gives a single entry per CDR3 protein. The table shows roughly 400,000 distinct CDR3 sequences, with roughly 14% occurring only once. Findings and limits, study-wide: A model of 13 signatures distinguished ophthalmopathy from stable hyperthyroidism at approximately 89% sensitivity and 81.08% specificity.

The J segment lost 2 bases and the V segment lost 1 base, leaving 0 bases of the junction unmatched. There are 15 residues in the CDR3. CDR1 and CDR2 (germline): MNHNS, SASEGT. No progression to ophthalmopathy over 18 months defined stable hyperthyroidism. Orbital computed tomography and thyroid ultrasound, along with TRAb, serum thyroxine and clinical symptoms, underpinned diagnosis. This clonotype was seen ten or more times. No antigen is known for it. J is TRBJ2-5 and V is TRBV6-1; 11 bases map to TRBD2. The sequenced sample was peripheral blood. This sequence was found in a woman aged 18 to 35 with stable Graves' hyperthyroidism. As DNA, the CDR3 is TGTGCCAGCAGTGAAGTAGCGGGGGGGCAAGAGACCCAGTACTTC. The encoded protein is CASSEVAGGQETQYF.